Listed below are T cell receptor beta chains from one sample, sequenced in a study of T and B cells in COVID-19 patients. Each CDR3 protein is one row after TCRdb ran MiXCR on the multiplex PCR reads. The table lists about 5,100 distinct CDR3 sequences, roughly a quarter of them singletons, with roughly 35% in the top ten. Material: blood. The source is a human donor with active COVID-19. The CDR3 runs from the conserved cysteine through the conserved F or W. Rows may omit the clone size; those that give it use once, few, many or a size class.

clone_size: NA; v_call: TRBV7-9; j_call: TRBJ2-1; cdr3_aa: CASSLDGRNNEQFF
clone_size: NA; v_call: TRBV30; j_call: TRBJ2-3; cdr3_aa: CAWSVRGLAGRTDTQYF
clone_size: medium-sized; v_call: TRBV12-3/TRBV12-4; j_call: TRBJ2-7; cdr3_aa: CASGSSTYEQYF
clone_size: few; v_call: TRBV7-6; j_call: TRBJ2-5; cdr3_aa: CASSLAIQETQYF
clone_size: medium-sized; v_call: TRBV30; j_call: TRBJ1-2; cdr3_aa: CAWRLVPEGDVRGYTF
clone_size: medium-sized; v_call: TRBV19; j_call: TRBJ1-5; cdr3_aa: CASSIGPNSNQPQHF
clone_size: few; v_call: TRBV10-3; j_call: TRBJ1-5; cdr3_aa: CAISERGQGANQPQHF
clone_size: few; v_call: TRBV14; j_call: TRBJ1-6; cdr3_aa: CASSRQGPHASPLHF
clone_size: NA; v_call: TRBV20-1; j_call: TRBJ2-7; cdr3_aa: CSASGRADEQYF
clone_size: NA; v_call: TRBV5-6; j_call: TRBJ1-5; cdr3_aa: CASSPQDNSNQPQHF
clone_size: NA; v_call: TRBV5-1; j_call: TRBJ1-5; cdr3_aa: CASSLERTGYLPQPQHF
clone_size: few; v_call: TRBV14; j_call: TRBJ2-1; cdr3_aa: CASSHGLAGGRTNEQFF
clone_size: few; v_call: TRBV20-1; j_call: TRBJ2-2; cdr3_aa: CSATGTSGTTGELFF
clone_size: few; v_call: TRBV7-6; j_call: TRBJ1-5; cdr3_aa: CASSTGQGRGQPQHF
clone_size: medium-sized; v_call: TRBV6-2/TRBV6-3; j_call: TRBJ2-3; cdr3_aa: CASTALAGADTQYF
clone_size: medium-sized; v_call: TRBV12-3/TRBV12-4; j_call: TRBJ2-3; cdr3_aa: CASIPGTSGGYTQYF
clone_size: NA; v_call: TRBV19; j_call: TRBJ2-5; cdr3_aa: CASSIGETSEQETQYF
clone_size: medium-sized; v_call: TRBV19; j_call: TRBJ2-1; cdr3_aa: CASSSPKEQFF
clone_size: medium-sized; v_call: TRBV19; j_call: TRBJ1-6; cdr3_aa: CASSILLSYYNSPLHF
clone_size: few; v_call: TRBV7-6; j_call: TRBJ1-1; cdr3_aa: CASSKFGGNTEAFF
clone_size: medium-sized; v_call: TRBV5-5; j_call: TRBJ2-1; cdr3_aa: CASSLGPGFYNEQFF
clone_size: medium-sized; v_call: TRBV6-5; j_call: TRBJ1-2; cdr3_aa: CASSSLTGNGYGYTF
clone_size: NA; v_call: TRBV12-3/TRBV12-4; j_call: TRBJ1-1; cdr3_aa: CVSSLPGEGNTEAFF
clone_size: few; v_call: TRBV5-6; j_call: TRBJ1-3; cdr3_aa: CASSLGNRVSGNTIYF